This passage covers 5 T cell receptor beta chains from one sample sequenced in a study of blood T cell repertoires in COVID-19. TCRdb's table, derived via immunoSEQ multiplex PCR, lists solely in-frame clones and lacks some. The data show about 370,000 clones, 80% to 90% seen once. The sample consisted of peripheral blood. These receptors came from a woman aged 30 to 39 with COVID-19, enrolled during active disease.

The J gene is TRBJ2-7, the V gene TRBV28, with 8 positions matching TRBD1. V dropped 2 bases and J dropped 2; count of bases not matched to a gene: 5. From germline, CDR1 is MDHEN and CDR2 SYDVKM. This CDR3 contains 15 residues. CDR3 coding DNA: TGTGCCAGCAGTTTAAGGGACAGGCGTGCCTACGAGCAGTACTTC. Translated, it gives CASSLRDRRAYEQYF.

There are a few counts of this clone. A junction boundary mismatches the germline segment, possibly from a read error. The genes are TRBV7-7 and TRBJ2-5; maybe TRBD1 (6 bases). Germline V gives CDR1 SSHAT, CDR2 FNYEAQ (reference sequence). The CDR3 consists of 16 residues. The DNA for the CDR3 is TGTGCTAGCAGCCCCAGGACAGCCCCTCATTTAGAGACCCAGTACTTC. Protein: CASSPRTAPHLETQYF. The whole variable domain, remainder taken from reference TRBV7-7 and TRBJ2-5, is GAGVSQSPRYKVTKRGQDVTLRCDPISSHATLYWYQQALGQGPEFLTYFNYEAQPDKSGLPSDRFSAERPEGSISTLTIQRTEQRDSAMYRCASSPRTAPHLETQYFGPGTRLLVL.

This clone was recorded only once. The chain is built from TRBV19 and TRBJ1-2; 11 bases align to TRBD1. CDR1 is LNHDA and CDR2 is SQIVND in the germline V gene (reference sequence). CDR3 length: 16 amino acids. The V gene end was trimmed by 2 bases and the J gene end by 3 bases; junction bases not matched to a gene: 5. Here the CDR3 reads CASSIPGQGADYGYTF. CDR3 bases: TGTGCCAGTAGTATACCCGGACAGGGGGCGGACTATGGCTACACCTTC.

The chain carries TRBV19 and TRBJ1-1, with 7 positions matching TRBD1. CDR1 is LNHDA, CDR2 SQIVND, per germline (reference sequence). CDR3 length: 18 amino acids. J gave up 0 bases and V 3 bases, and 13 bases lay outside the gene matches. The CDR3 DNA reads as TGTGCCAGTAGTATGCTGGACAGGAGACTTATTATGAACACTGAAGCTTTCTTT. It encodes CASSMLDRRLIMNTEAFF.

Remarks on this clone: Other nucleotide sequences from this sample produce the same CDR3. The chain is built from TRBV6-2 or TRBV6-3 and TRBJ2-2; D is perhaps TRBD2 (6 bases). The CDR3 sequence is 15 residues long. Per germline, CDR1 MNHEY and CDR2 SVGEGT. The germline V and J ends were trimmed by 0 bases and 1 base, with 6 bases remaining between them. Written as DNA, the CDR3 is TGTGCCAGCAGTTACTCGGGACTGAACACCGGGGAGCTGTTTTTT. It encodes CASSYSGLNTGELFF.